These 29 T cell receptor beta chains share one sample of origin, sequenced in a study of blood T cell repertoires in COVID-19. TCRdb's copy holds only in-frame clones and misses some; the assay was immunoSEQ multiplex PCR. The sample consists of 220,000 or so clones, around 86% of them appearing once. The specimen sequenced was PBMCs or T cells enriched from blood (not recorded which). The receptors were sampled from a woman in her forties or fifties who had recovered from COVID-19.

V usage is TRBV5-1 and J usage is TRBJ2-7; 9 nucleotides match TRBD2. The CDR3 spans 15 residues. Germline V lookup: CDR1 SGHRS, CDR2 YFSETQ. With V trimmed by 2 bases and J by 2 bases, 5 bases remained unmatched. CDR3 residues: CASSFLAGTTYEQYF. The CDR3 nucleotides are TGCGCCAGCAGCTTTCTAGCGGGGACGACCTACGAGCAGTACTTC. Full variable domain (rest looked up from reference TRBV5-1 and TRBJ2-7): KAGVTQTPRYLIKTRGQQVTLSCSPISGHRSVSWYQQTPGQGLQFLFEYFSETQRNKGNFPGRFSGRQFSNSRSEMNVSTLELGDSALYLCASSFLAGTTYEQYFGPGTRLTVT.

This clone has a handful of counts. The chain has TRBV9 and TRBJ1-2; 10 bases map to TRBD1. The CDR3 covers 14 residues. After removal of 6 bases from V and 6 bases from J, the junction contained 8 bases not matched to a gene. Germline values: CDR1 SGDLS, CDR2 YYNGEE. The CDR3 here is CASKADRGLHGYTF. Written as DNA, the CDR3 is TGTGCCAGCAAAGCTGACAGGGGGCTTCATGGCTACACCTTC.

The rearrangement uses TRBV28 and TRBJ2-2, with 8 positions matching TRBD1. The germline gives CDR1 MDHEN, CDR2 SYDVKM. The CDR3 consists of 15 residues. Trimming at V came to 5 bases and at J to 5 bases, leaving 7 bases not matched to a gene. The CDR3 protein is CASSLWTGSTGELFF. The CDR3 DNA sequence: TGTGCCAGCAGTCTTTGGACAGGGAGTACCGGGGAGCTGTTTTTT.

CDR3 coding DNA: TGCAGCATCGGGACTAGCGGTCCCTTTGAGCAGTTCTTC. Amino acids: CSIGTSGPFEQFF. The genes are TRBV29-1 and TRBJ2-1; the match to TRBD2 covers 11 bases. After removal of 8 bases from V and 9 bases from J, the junction contained 9 bases not matched to a gene. The CDR3 runs to 13 residues. Germline CDR1 reads SQVTM; CDR2 reads ANQGSEA.

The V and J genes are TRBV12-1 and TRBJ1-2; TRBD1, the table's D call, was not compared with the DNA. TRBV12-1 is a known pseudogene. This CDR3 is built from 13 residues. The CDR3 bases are TGTGCCAGCAGCGGGTGGACAGGGTCGGGCTACACCTTC. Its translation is CASSGWTGSGYTF.

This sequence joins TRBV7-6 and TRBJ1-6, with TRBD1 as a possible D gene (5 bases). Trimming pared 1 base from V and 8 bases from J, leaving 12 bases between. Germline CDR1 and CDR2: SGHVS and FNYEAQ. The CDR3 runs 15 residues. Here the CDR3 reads CASSLVRGGDSPLHF. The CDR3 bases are TGTGCCAGCAGCTTAGTACGGGGGGGGGATTCACCCCTCCACTTT.

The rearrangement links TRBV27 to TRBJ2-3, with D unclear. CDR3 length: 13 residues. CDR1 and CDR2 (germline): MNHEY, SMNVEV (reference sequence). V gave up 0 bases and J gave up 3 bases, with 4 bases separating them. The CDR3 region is CASSLSLTDTQYF. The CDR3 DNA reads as TGTGCCAGCAGTTTATCCTTGACAGATACGCAGTATTTT.

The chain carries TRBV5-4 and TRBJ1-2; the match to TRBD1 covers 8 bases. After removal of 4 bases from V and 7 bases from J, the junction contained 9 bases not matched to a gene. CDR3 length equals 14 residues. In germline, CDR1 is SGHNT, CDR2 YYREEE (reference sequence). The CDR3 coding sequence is TGTGCCAGCAGCACGGGACAGGTTGGACGTGGCTACACCTTC. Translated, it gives CASSTGQVGRGYTF.

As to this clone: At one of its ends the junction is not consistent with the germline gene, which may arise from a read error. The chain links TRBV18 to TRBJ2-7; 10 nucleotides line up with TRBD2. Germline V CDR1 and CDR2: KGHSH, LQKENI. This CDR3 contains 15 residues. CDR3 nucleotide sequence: TGTGCCAGCTCAGCACCAGCGGGGGGGATGTACGAGCAGTACTTC. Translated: CASSAPAGGMYEQYF.

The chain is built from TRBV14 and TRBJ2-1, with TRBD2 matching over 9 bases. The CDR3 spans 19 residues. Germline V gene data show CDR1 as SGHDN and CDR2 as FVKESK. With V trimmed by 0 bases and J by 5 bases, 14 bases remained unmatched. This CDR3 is CASSQDSFGLAGRNNEQFF. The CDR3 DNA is TGTGCCAGCAGCCAAGACTCCTTTGGTCTAGCGGGAAGAAACAATGAGCAGTTCTTC. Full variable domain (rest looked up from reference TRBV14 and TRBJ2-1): EAGVTQFPSHSVIEKGQTVTLRCDPISGHDNLYWYRRVMGKEIKFLLHFVKESKQDESGMPNNRFLAERTGGTYSTLKVQPAELEDSGVYFCASSQDSFGLAGRNNEQFFGPGTRLTVL.

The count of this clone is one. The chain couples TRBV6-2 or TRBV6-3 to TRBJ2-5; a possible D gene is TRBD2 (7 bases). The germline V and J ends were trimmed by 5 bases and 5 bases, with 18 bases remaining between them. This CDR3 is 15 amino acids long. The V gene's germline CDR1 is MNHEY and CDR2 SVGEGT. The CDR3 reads CASSPPNREGETQYF. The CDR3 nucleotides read TGTGCCAGCAGTCCCCCGAACAGGGAGGGGGAGACCCAGTACTTC.

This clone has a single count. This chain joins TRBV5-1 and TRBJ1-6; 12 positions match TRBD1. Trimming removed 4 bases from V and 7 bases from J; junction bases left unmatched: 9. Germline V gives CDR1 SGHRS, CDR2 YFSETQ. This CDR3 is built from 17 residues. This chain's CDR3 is CASSHGTGGSANSPLHF. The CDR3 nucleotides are TGCGCCAGCAGCCACGGGACAGGGGGCTCCGCCAATTCACCCCTCCACTTT.

CDR3 sequence reads: CASSPGGPLNEKLFF. The CDR3 nucleotides read TGTGCCAGCTCACCAGGGGGCCCCTTAAATGAAAAACTGTTTTTT. V and J are TRBV18 and TRBJ1-4, with D possibly TRBD1 on 6 matching bases. Germline assignment: CDR1 KGHSH and CDR2 LQKENI. This CDR3 comprises 15 residues. Trimming shortened V by 2 bases and J by 5 bases, and 12 bases separated the two germline ends.

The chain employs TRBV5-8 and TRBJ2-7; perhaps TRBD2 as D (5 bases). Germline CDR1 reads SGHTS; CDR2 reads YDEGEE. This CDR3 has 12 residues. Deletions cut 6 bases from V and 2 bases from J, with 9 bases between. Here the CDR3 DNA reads TGTGCCAGCACGAGGGATACCTACGAGCAGTACTTC. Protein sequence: CASTRDTYEQYF.

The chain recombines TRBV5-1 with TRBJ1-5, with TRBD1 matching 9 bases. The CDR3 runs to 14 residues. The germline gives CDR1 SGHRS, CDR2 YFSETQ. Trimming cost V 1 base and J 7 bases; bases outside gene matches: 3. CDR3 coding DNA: TGCGCCAGCAGCTTGACAGGGGGCCAACAGCCCCAGCATTTT. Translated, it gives CASSLTGGQQPQHF.

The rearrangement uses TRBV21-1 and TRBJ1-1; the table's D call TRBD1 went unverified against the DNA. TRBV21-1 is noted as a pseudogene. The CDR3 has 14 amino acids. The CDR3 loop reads CASSKGGGNTEAFF. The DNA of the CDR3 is TGTGCCAGCAGCAAAGGAGGGGGGAACACTGAAGCTTTCTTT.

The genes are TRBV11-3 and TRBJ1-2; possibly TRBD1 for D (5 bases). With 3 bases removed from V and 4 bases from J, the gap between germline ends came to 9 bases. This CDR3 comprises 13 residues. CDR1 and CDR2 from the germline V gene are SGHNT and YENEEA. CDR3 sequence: CASSFKGFYGYTF. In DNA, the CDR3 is TGTGCCAGCAGCTTTAAGGGGTTCTATGGCTACACCTTC.

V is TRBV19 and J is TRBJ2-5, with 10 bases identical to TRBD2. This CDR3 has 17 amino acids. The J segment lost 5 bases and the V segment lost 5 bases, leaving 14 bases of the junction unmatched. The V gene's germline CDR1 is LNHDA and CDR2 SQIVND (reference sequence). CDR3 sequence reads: CASSLRGSGGTRETQYF. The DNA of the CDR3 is TGTGCCAGTAGTCTCCGGGGTAGCGGGGGGACTCGGGAGACCCAGTACTTC. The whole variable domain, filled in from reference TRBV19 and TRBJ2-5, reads DGGITQSPKYLFRKEGQNVTLSCEQNLNHDAMYWYRQDPGQGLRLIYYSQIVNDFQKGDIAEGYSVSREKKESFPLTVTSAQKNPTAFYLCASSLRGSGGTRETQYFGPGTRLLVL.

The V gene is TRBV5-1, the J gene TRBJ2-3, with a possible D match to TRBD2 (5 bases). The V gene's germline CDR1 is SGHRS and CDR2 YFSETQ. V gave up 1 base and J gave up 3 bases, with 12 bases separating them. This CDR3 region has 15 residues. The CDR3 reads CASSLNGGETDTQYF. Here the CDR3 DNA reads TGCGCCAGCAGCTTGAATGGAGGTGAAACAGATACGCAGTATTTT.

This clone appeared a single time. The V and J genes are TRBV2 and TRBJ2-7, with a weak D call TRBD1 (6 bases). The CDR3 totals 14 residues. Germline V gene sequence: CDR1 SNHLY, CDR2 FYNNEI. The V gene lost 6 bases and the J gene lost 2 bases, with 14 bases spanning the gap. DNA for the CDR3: TGTGCCAGCAGAGACCAGGGGAAAGCCTACGAGCAGTACTTC. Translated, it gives CASRDQGKAYEQYF.

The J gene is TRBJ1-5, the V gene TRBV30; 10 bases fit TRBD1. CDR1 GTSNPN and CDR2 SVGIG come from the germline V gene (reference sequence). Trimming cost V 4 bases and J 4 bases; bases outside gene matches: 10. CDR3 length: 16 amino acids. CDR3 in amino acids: CAWKDRGSLLNQPQHF. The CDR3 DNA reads TGTGCCTGGAAGGACAGGGGGTCCCTTCTTAATCAGCCCCAGCATTTT.

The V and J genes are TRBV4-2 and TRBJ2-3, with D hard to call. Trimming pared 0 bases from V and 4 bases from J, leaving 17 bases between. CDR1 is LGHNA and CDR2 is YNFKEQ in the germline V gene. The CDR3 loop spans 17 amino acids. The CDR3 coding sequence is TGTGCCAGCAGCCAAGAAGCATATCCTGAATACCCAGATACGCAGTATTTT. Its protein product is CASSQEAYPEYPDTQYF.

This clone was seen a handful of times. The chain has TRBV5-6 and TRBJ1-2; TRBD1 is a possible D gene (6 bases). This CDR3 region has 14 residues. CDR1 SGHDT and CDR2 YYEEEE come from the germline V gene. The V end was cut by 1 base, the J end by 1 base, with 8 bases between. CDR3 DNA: TGTGCCAGCAGCTTGTACAGGGTTAACTATGGCTACACCTTC. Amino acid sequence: CASSLYRVNYGYTF. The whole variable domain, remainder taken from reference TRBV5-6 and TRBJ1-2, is DAGVTQSPTHLIKTRGQQVTLRCSPKSGHDTVSWYQQALGQGPQFIFQYYEEEERQRGNFPDRFSGHQFPNYSSELNVNALLLGDSALYLCASSLYRVNYGYTFGSGTRLTVV.

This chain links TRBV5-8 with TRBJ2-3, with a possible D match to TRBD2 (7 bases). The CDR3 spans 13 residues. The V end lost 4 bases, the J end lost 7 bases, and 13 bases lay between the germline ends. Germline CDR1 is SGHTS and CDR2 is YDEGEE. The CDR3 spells CASSLGGANTQYF. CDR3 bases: TGTGCCAGCAGCCTAGGGGGGGCGAATACGCAGTATTTT. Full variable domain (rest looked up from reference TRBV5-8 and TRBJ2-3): EAGVTQSPTHLIKTRGQQATLRCSPISGHTSVYWYQQALGLGLQFLLWYDEGEERNRGNFPPRFSGRQFPNYSSELNVNALELEDSALYLCASSLGGANTQYFGPGTRLTVL.

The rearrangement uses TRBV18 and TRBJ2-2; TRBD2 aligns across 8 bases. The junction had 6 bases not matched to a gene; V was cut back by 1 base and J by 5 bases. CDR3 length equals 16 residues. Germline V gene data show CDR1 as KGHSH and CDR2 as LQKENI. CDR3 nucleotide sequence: TGTGCCAGCTCACCACTAAGCGGGAGTCGAACCGGGGAGCTGTTTTTT. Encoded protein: CASSPLSGSRTGELFF.

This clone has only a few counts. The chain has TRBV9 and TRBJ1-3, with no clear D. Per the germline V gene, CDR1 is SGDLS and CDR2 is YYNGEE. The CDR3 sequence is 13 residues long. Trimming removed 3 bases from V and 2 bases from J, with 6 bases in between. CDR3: CASSESTGNTIYF. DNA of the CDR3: TGTGCCAGCAGCGAGAGCACTGGAAACACCATATATTTT.

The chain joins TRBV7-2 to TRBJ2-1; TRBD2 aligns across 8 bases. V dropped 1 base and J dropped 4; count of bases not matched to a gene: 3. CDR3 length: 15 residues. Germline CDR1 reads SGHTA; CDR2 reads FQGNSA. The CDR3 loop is CASSLVRGRYNEQFF. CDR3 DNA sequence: TGTGCCAGCAGCTTAGTCCGCGGGAGGTACAATGAGCAGTTCTTC.

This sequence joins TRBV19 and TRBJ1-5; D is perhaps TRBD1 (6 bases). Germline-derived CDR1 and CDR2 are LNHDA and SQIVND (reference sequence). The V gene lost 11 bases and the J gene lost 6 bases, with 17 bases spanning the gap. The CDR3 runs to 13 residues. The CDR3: CASIQGFGQPQHF. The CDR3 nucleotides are TGTGCCTCAATACAGGGATTTGGTCAGCCCCAGCATTTT.

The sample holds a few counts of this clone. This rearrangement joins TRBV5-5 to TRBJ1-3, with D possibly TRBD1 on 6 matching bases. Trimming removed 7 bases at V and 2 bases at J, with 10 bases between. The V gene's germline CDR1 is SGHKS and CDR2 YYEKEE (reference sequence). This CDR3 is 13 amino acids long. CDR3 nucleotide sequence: TGTGCCAGCTTTTCAGGGGCTGGAAACACCATATATTTT. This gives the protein CASFSGAGNTIYF.